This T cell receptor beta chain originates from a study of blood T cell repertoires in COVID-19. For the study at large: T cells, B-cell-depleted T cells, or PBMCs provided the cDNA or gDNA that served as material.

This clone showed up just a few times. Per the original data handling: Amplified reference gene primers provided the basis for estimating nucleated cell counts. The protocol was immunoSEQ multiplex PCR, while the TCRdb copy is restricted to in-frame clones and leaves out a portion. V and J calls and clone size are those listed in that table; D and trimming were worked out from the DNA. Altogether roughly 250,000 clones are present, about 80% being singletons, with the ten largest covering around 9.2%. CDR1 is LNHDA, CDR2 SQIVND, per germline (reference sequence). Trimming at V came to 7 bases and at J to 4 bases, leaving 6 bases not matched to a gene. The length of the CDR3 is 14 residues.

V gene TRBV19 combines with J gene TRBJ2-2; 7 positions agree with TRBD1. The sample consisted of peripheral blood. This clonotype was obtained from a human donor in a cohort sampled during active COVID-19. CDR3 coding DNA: TGTGCCAGTAACCCGGACAGGCCCACCGGGGAGCTGTTTTTT. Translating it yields CASNPDRPTGELFF.